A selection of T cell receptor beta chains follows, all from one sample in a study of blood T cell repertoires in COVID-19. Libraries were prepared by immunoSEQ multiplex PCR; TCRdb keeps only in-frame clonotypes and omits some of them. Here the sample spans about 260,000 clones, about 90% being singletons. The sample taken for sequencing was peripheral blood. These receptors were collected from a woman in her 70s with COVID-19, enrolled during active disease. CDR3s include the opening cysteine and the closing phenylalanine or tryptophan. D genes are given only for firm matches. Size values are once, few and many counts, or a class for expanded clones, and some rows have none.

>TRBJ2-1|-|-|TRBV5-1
TGCGCCAGCAGCTTGGATGACAGAGATCTCTACAATGAGCAGTTCTTC
CASSLDDRDLYNEQFF
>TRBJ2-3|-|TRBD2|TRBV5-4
TGTGCCAGCAGCCGGAGCGGGATAATCACAGATACGCAGTATTTT
CASSRSGIITDTQYF
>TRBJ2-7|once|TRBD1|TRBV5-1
TGCGCCAGCAGCTTACTGGGACAGGGGAGGTACGAGCAGTACTTC
CASSLLGQGRYEQYF
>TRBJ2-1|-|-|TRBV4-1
TGCGCCAGCAGCCAACCAGGAGGAGGTGAGCAGTTCTTC
CASSQPGGGEQFF
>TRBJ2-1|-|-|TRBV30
TGTGCCGGGAGGATTTTGAGCGGTGACAATGAGCAGTTCTTC
CAGRILSGDNEQFF
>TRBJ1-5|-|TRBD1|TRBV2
TGTGCCAGCGTCGGGGACAGTTTCTATAGCAATCAGCCCCAGCATTTT
CASVGDSFYSNQPQHF
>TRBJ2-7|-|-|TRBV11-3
TGTGCCAGCAGCTTAGCCCCCGGAGGCCTCTACGAGCAGTACTTC
CASSLAPGGLYEQYF
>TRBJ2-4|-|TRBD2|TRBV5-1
TGCGCCAGCAGCTTCGGGACTAGCGGGAGTTCGGGGGCCAAAAACATTCAGTACTTC
CASSFGTSGSSGAKNIQYF
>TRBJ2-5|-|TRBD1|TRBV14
TGTGCCAGCAGCCGGGACAGGGAGGCCCAAGAGACCCAGTACTTC
CASSRDREAQETQYF
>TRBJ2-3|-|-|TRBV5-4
TGTGCCAGCAGCTCCAAACGCGGACAGATGGGGCGTTCGAGCACAGATACGCAGTATTTT
CASSSKRGQMGRSSTDTQYF
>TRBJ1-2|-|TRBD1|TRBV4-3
TGCGCCAGCAGCCCCCGGACAGGGGTCGGCTACACCTTC
CASSPRTGVGYTF
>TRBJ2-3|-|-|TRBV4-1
TGCGCCAGCAGCCAAGTGGACTCGCGAGATACGCAGTATTTT
CASSQVDSRDTQYF
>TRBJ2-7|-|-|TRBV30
TGTGCCTCGAGGAGGTCCTACGAGCAGTACTTC
CASRRSYEQYF
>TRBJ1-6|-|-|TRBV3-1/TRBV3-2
TGTGCCAGCAGTCCACGACTGAATTCACCCCTCCACTTT
CASSPRLNSPLHF
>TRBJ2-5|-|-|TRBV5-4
TGTGCCAGCAGCTTGGAAGGGGCGAATAGGAAGACCCAGTACTTC
CASSLEGANRKTQYF
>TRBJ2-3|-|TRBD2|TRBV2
TGTGCCAGCAGTGATGGGAGACTAGCGGGGGCGGATACGCAGTATTTT
CASSDGRLAGADTQYF
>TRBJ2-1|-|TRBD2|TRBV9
TGTGCCAGCAGCGTAGGTCTGAGGGAGGGCCGGTACAATGAGCAGTTCTTC
CASSVGLREGRYNEQFF
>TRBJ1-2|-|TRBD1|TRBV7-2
TGTGCCAGCAGCTTAGGGACAGGGTCCTATGGCTACACCTTC
CASSLGTGSYGYTF
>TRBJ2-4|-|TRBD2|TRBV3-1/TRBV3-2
TGTGCCAGCAGCCAAAGGATTCGGCGGGAGGGCCGGGGAAACATTCAGTACTTC
CASSQRIRREGRGNIQYF
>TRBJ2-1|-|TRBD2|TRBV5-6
TGTGCCAGCAGCTTAAGCGGGAGGCCTAATGAGCAGTTCTTC
CASSLSGRPNEQFF
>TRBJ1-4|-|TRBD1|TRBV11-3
TGTGCCAGCAGCTTAGCCGCCAGGGGGCGAGAAAAACTGTTTTTT
CASSLAARGREKLFF
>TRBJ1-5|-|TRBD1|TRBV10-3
TGTGCCATCAGTCCAGGGGGCCAAGATCAGCCCCAGCATTTT
CAISPGGQDQPQHF
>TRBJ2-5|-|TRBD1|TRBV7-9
TGTGCCAGCAGCCCGCGGGACAGGGGGCGCGGGTTGCGGCAAGAGACCCAGTACTTC
CASSPRDRGRGLRQETQYF